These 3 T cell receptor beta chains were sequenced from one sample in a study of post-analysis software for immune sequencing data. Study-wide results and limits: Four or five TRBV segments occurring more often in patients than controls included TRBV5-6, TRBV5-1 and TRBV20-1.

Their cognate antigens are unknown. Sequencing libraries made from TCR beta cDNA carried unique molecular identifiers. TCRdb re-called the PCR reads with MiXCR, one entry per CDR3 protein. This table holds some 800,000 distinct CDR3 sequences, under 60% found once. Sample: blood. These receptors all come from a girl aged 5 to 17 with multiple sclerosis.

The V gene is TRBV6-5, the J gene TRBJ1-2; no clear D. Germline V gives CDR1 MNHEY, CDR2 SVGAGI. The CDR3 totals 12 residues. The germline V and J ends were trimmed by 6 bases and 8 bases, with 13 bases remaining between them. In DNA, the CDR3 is TGTGCCAGCAGGGATTGGGGTACGGGCTACACCTTC. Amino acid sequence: CASRDWGTGYTF.

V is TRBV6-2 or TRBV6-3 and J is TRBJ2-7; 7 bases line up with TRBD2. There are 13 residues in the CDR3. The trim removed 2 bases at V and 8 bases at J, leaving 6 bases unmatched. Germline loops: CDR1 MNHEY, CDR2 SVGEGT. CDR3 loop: CASSYGRGIKQYF. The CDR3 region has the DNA TGTGCCAGCAGTTACGGGCGGGGGATAAAGCAGTACTTC.

CDR3 protein: CASSPRAGAVKNYGYTF. Written as DNA, the CDR3 is TGTGCCAGCAGCCCGCGGGCAGGGGCGGTTAAAAACTATGGCTACACCTTC. V is TRBV7-2 and J is TRBJ1-2; tentatively, D is TRBD1 (6 bases). V was trimmed by 5 bases and J by 2 bases, leaving 21 bases between them. This CDR3 spans 17 amino acids. From germline, CDR1 is SGHTA and CDR2 FQGNSA.